This T cell receptor (beta chain) appears in the sequencing data of a study of blood T cell repertoires in COVID-19. Study in general: The United States, Italy and Spain supplied acute and convalescent COVID-19 samples. T cells, B-cell-depleted T cells, or PBMCs supplied cDNA or gDNA.

In the authors' methods: By means of reference gene primer amplification, nucleated cell counts were estimated. The repertoire was sequenced with immunoSEQ multiplex PCR; TCRdb's copy has only in-frame clones and lacks some. The D gene and trimming were derived from the DNA, and the V and J assignments and clone size from that table. The sample carries fewer than 60,000 clones, 87% recorded once. This CDR3 has 16 residues. Germline CDR1 and CDR2: SGHTA and FQGNSA. V shed 5 bases, J shed 5 bases, and the junction held 13 bases outside the gene matches. This chain links TRBV7-2 with TRBJ1-2, with 8 bases identical to TRBD1. Sequences were obtained from peripheral blood. The clonotype was recovered from a man in his fifties or sixties with acute or convalescent COVID-19. The CDR3 loop is CASSPRGSGGIYGYTF. Written as DNA, the CDR3 is TGTGCCAGCAGCCCGAGGGGATCAGGGGGCATATATGGCTACACCTTC.